A selection of T cell receptor beta chains follows, all from one sample in a study of Ad26.COV2.S vaccination and SARS-CoV-2 variants. TCRdb's copy holds only in-frame clones and misses some; the assay was immunoSEQ multiplex PCR. There are about 320,000 clones in the sample; roughly 80% occur only once, and 2% to 2.5% lies in the top ten. The specimen was peripheral blood, collected in a trial of Ad26.COV2.S vaccine versus placebo. These receptor sequences come from a person aged 18-60 years who received the Ad26.COV2.S COVID-19 vaccine or a placebo. CDR3s include the opening cysteine and the closing phenylalanine or tryptophan. A D gene is named only where the DNA matches it firmly. Clone sizes are given selectively: once, few, many, or a class where the clone is expanded.

>.|TRBV7-9|.|TRBJ2-2
CASSLDWSGELFF
TGTGCCAGCAGCTTAGATTGGTCCGGGGAGCTGTTTTTT
>.|TRBV7-9|.|TRBJ1-5
CASSSTASFNQPQHF
TGTGCCAGCAGCTCCACAGCGTCCTTCAATCAGCCCCAGCATTTT
>.|TRBV5-6|.|TRBJ1-6
CASRGGRRENSPLHF
TGTGCCAGCAGAGGGGGACGACGGGAAAATTCACCCCTCCACTTT
>.|TRBV4-1|TRBD2|TRBJ2-7
CASSQVGSAGDYEQYF
TGCGCCAGCAGCCAAGTCGGATCAGCGGGGGACTACGAGCAGTACTTC
>.|TRBV5-1|.|TRBJ2-7
CASSLEGESSYEQYF
TGCGCCAGCAGCTTGGAGGGGGAAAGCTCCTACGAGCAGTACTTC
>.|TRBV7-7|.|TRBJ1-1
CASSLTENTEAFF
TGTGCTAGCAGCCTCACGGAGAACACTGAAGCTTTCTTT
>once|TRBV5-1|.|TRBJ2-5
CASSLGLETQYF
TGCGCCAGCAGCTTAGGGTTAGAGACCCAGTACTTC
>once|TRBV28|.|TRBJ1-5
CASRVLEQPQHF
TGTGCCAGCAGGGTCCTAGAACAGCCCCAGCATTTT
>.|TRBV19|.|TRBJ1-2
CASSPPDRVTYGYTF
TGTGCCAGTAGTCCTCCAGATCGCGTCACCTATGGCTACACCTTC
>.|TRBV5-1|.|TRBJ2-6
CASSLAGANVLTF
TGCGCCAGCAGCTTGGCCGGGGCCAACGTCCTGACTTTC
>.|TRBV7-8|TRBD2|TRBJ2-3
CASSSYRAGGRTDTQYF
TGTGCCAGCAGCTCCTACCGAGCGGGGGGCCGCACAGATACGCAGTATTTT
>once|TRBV2|.|TRBJ1-2
CASAGQVNYGYTF
TGTGCCAGCGCGGGACAAGTGAACTATGGCTACACCTTC
>.|TRBV12-3/TRBV12-4|.|TRBJ1-1
CASSLTGNTEAFF
TGTGCCAGCAGTCTGACAGGGAACACTGAAGCTTTCTTT
>.|TRBV9|.|TRBJ2-3
CASSVVGRDTDTQYF
TGTGCCAGCAGCGTAGTGGGCAGGGACACAGATACGCAGTATTTT
>.|TRBV29-1|.|TRBJ2-7
CSVSEVEQYF
TGCAGCGTATCTGAAGTCGAGCAGTACTTC
>.|TRBV7-2|.|TRBJ2-7
CASSLGPRGNEQYF
TGTGCCAGCAGCTTAGGGCCCAGAGGCAACGAGCAGTACTTC
>once|TRBV19|.|TRBJ1-5
CASAKGGNQPQHF
TGTGCCAGTGCCAAGGGGGGCAATCAGCCCCAGCATTTT
>.|TRBV5-4|.|TRBJ2-3
CASSLGAGARRGDTQYF
TGTGCCAGCAGCTTGGGTGCGGGGGCCCGGAGGGGTGATACGCAGTATTTT
>.|TRBV4-1|.|TRBJ2-1
CASSQEIGVLNEQFF
TGCGCCAGCAGCCAAGAGATTGGGGTGCTCAATGAGCAGTTCTTC
>.|TRBV24-1|.|TRBJ1-1
CATSPGVNTEAFF
TGTGCCACCAGCCCCGGGGTGAACACTGAAGCTTTCTTT
>.|TRBV6-5|.|TRBJ2-7
CASSKTDSYEQYF
TGTGCCAGCAGTAAGACGGATTCCTACGAGCAGTACTTC
>.|TRBV2|.|TRBJ1-2
CASSEQGRDYGYTF
TGTGCCAGCAGTGAACAGGGGCGAGACTATGGCTACACCTTC
>.|TRBV5-5|.|TRBJ2-2
CASSFEGFDTGELFF
TGTGCCAGCAGCTTCGAGGGTTTCGACACCGGGGAGCTGTTTTTT
>.|TRBV5-1|TRBD1|TRBJ2-7
CASSLENRGRRDGYEQYF
TGCGCCAGCAGCTTGGAGAACAGGGGGCGGAGAGACGGCTACGAGCAGTACTTC
>.|TRBV6-5|TRBD2|TRBJ2-5
CASSRDSGQETQYF
TGTGCCAGCAGTCGAGATAGCGGGCAAGAGACCCAGTACTTC
>.|TRBV28|.|TRBJ2-5
CASSLGLEQIETQYF
TGTGCCAGCAGTTTGGGTTTAGAACAGATAGAGACCCAGTACTTC
>.|TRBV23-1|TRBD1|TRBJ1-4
CASSHHLPGQEKLFF
TGCGCCAGCAGTCATCACCTACCGGGACAGGAAAAACTGTTTTTT
>few|TRBV3-1/TRBV3-2|TRBD1|TRBJ1-2
CASSHGTDYGYTF
TGTGCCAGCAGCCACGGGACAGACTATGGCTACACCTTC
>.|TRBV4-2|.|TRBJ2-5
CASSQGVGRGPETQYF
TGTGCCAGCAGCCAAGGAGTAGGGCGGGGGCCGGAGACCCAGTACTTC
>.|TRBV5-1|.|TRBJ2-5
CASSLSPQETQYF
TGCGCCAGCAGCTTGTCCCCACAAGAGACCCAGTACTTC
>.|TRBV12-5|.|TRBJ2-7
CASGPLQGGLGEQYF
TGTGCTAGTGGTCCCCTTCAGGGAGGTCTTGGCGAGCAGTACTTC
>.|TRBV6-5|.|TRBJ2-6
CASSRASGANVLTF
TGTGCCAGCAGCAGGGCCTCTGGGGCCAACGTCCTGACTTTC
>.|TRBV10-3|.|TRBJ2-3
CAIMSTDTQYF
TGTGCCATCATGAGCACAGATACGCAGTATTTT
>.|TRBV5-1|.|TRBJ2-7
CASSTGTAYEQYF
TGCGCCAGCAGCACCGGGACGGCTTACGAGCAGTACTTC
>.|TRBV2|TRBD1|TRBJ1-1
CASSTLTGTEAFF
TGTGCCAGCAGTACATTGACAGGGACTGAAGCTTTCTTT
>.|TRBV9|TRBD1|TRBJ1-6
CASSGQGLGSPLHF
TGTGCCAGCAGCGGACAGGGTTTAGGATCACCCCTCCACTTT
>.|TRBV5-6|TRBD1|TRBJ2-3
CASSGDRVWGLFF
TGTGCCAGCAGCGGGGACAGGGTGTGGGGGCTTTTTTTT
>.|TRBV5-1|TRBD1|TRBJ2-1
CASSLGAGQVVSSYNEQFF
TGCGCCAGCAGCTTGGGCGCGGGACAGGTAGTAAGCTCCTACAATGAGCAGTTCTTC
>.|TRBV7-8|TRBD1|TRBJ2-7
CASSRDRGRAYEQYF
TGTGCCAGCAGCCGAGACAGGGGAAGGGCCTACGAGCAGTACTTC
>.|TRBV7-2|.|TRBJ2-5
CASSLRMGRVETQYF
TGTGCCAGCAGCTTAAGGATGGGGCGCGTAGAGACCCAGTACTTC
>.|TRBV5-1|TRBD2|TRBJ2-5
CASSSGLAVDQETQYF
TGCGCCAGCAGCTCCGGACTAGCGGTGGACCAAGAGACCCAGTACTTC
>many|TRBV5-1|TRBD1|TRBJ1-2
CASSLRQGNNYGYTF
TGCGCCAGCAGCTTACGACAGGGAAATAACTATGGCTACACCTTC
>.|TRBV28|.|TRBJ1-2
CASSLTGYGYTF
TGTGCCAGCAGTTTAACAGGTTATGGCTACACCTTC
>few|TRBV19|.|TRBJ2-7
CASSVGQAYEQYF
TGTGCCAGTAGTGTGGGACAAGCCTACGAGCAGTACTTC
>.|TRBV5-8|TRBD2|TRBJ2-5
CASSSGNLAGGHETQYF
TGTGCCAGCAGCTCCGGTAACCTAGCGGGGGGGCATGAGACCCAGTACTTC
>.|TRBV11-2|TRBD1|TRBJ1-1
CASSLGVGTGGLMWTEAFF
TGTGCCAGCAGCTTAGGAGTTGGGACAGGGGGCCTTATGTGGACTGAAGCTTTCTTT
>few|TRBV5-1|TRBD2|TRBJ2-1
CASSLRTGTSGYNEQFF
TGCGCCAGCAGCCTGAGGACCGGGACTAGCGGATACAATGAGCAGTTCTTC
>.|TRBV15|TRBD2|TRBJ2-5
CATRPGLAGAGVETQYF
TGTGCCACCAGGCCGGGACTAGCGGGGGCTGGGGTCGAGACCCAGTACTTC
>.|TRBV19|TRBD1|TRBJ1-4
CASSSRQGYNEKLFF
TGTGCCAGTAGCTCGAGACAGGGCTATAATGAAAAACTGTTTTTT
>few|TRBV28|.|TRBJ2-2
CASSLGGNTGELFF
TGTGCCAGCAGTTTGGGGGGAAACACCGGGGAGCTGTTTTTT